The clone carrying this T cell receptor beta chain was recorded at least ten times. The germline CDR1 and CDR2 sequences are SGHNT and YYREEE (reference sequence). Trimming stripped 1 base from V and 9 bases from J, with 10 bases between. The CDR3 spans 12 residues. This specimen belongs to a study of human T cells and chemical hapten exposure. Time point given: patch test 2, 6 weeks after DPC sensitization. Treatment reported: therapeutic diphenylcyclopropenone sensitization with weekly scalp DPC. Each donor was an alopecia patient between 18 and 70 years of age who qualified for DPC. TCRdb re-analysed the RACE reads in MiXCR, keeping a single row per CDR3 protein. The sample lists some 89,000 distinct CDR3 sequences; 9.5% to 13% were seen once.

The V and J genes are TRBV5-4 and TRBJ1-1, with no clear D. The sequencing used whole blood, collected in connection with sensitization to the hapten diphenylcyclopropenone (DPC). The sequence derives from a woman aged 30 to 39 with alopecia areata. Some clones in this sample may be carry-over from other donors' samples. The CDR3 nucleotides are TGTGCCAGCAGCTTGCAGCAGGCCAAAGCTTTCTTT. Protein product: CASSLQQAKAFF. Full variable domain (outside the CDR3, taken from reference TRBV5-4 and TRBJ1-1): ETGVTQSPTHLIKTRGQQVTLRCSSQSGHNTVSWYQQALGQGPQFIFQYYREEENGRGNFPPRFSGLQFPNYSSELNVNALELDDSALYLCASSLQQAKAFFGQGTRLTVV.